Sequencing of this TCR beta chain was carried out in a study of T cell clonality in common variable immunodeficiency. General observations from the study: CVID subjects showed higher TCRbeta clonality than healthy controls.

V dropped 4 bases and J dropped 4 bases, with 17 bases sitting between them. This CDR3 is 15 amino acids long. Germline V gene lookup returns CDR1 DFQATT and CDR2 SNEGSKA (reference sequence). Some clones are missing from TCRdb's copy, which holds only in-frame ones; the method was immunoSEQ multiplex PCR. Sampling found tens of thousands of clones, none seen once. This clone was seen more than once but under ten times. Its antigen is as yet unknown. The observed sequence ends 3 residues before the CDR3 terminus, with the missing tail filled in from the germline J gene. The TCR was taken from a person aged 18 to 70 in good health. This chain links TRBV20-1 with TRBJ2-1; D perhaps matches TRBD1 (5 bases). The source material was peripheral blood mononuclear cells. The part of the CDR3 DNA that was read is TGCAGTGCTACCCGGAGACAGCTTCAATACAATGAG. This sequence encodes CSATRRQLQYNE. From start to end, the CDR3 is CSATRRQLQYNEQFF.